This T cell receptor beta chain was obtained from a study of identical twins. The CDR3 sequence is 14 residues long. The V and J ends lost 3 bases and 2 bases respectively, with 11 bases between them. Germline V lookup: CDR1 SGHRS, CDR2 YFSETQ. The study's findings and limits: A cross-sectional statistical analysis, not follow-up of the same donors, supported the conclusions.

This clonotype was counted many times. Its specificity is not known. A single record per CDR3 protein comes from TCRdb applying MiXCR to the 5' RACE reads. The sample shows 450,000 or so distinct CDR3 sequences, approximately 15% of them seen only once. A further study also used this sample, focusing on yellow fever vaccine responses in identical twins.

This chain links TRBV5-1 with TRBJ1-2, with D possibly TRBD1 on 5 matching bases. This TCR derives from a woman aged 18-35 years in good health. Sample: CD4+ T cells sorted from blood. DNA of the CDR3: TGCGCCAGCAGCTCTGCCCCAGGGAACTATGGCTACACCTTC. Its translation: CASSSAPGNYGYTF.